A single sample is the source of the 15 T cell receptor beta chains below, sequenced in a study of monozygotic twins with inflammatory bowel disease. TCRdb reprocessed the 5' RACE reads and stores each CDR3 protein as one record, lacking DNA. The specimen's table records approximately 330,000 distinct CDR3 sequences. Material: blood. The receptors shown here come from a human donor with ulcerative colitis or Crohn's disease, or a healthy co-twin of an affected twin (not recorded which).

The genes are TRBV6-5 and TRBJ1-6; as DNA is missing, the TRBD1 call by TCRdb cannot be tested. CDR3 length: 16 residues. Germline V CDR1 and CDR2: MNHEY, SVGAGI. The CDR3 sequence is CASSYLQTGTNSPLHF.

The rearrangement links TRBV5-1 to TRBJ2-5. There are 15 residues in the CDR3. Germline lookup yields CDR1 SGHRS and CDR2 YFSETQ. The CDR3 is CASSLALMTQETQYF.

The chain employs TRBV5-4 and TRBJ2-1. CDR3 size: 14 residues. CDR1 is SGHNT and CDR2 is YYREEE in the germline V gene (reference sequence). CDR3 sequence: CASSFARDHNEQFF. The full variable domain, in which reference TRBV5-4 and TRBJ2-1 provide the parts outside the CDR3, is ETGVTQSPTHLIKTRGQQVTLRCSSQSGHNTVSWYQQALGQGPQFIFQYYREEENGRGNFPPRFSGLQFPNYSSELNVNALELDDSALYLCASSFARDHNEQFFGPGTRLTVL.

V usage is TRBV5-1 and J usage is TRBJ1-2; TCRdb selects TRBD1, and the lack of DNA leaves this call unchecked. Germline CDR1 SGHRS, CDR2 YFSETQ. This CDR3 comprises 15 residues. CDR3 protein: CASSTEQGAVYGYTF.

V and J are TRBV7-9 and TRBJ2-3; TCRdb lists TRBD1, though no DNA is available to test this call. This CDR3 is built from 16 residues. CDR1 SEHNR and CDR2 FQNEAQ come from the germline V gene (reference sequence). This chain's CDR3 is CASSLLVDTRADTQYF.

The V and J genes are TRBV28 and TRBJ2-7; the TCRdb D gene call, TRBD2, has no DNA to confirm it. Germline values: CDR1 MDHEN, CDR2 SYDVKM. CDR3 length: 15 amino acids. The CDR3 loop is CASRPLGLSSYEQYF.

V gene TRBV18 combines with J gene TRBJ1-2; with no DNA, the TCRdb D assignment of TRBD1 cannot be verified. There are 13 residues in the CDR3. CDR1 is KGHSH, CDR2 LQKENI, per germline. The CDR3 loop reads CASSPREDGPWTF.

The CDR3 is CSARSENEAFF. The rearrangement uses TRBV20-1 and TRBJ1-1. Germline V gives CDR1 DFQATT, CDR2 SNEGSKA (reference sequence). This CDR3 comprises 11 residues.

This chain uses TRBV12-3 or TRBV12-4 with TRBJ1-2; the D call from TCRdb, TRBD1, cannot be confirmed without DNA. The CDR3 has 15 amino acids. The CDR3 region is CASSLAGVGDRGYTF.

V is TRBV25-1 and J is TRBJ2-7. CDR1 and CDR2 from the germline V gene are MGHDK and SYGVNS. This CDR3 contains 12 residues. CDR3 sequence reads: CASSEYRSEQYF.

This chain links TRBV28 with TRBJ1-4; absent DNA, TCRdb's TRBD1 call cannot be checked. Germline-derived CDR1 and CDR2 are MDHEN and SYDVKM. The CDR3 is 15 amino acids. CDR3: CASRPTGTANEKLFF.

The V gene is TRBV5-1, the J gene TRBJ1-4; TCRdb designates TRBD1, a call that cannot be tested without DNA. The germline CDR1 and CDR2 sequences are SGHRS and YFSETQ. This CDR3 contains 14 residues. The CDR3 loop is CASSLLGTANEVFF.

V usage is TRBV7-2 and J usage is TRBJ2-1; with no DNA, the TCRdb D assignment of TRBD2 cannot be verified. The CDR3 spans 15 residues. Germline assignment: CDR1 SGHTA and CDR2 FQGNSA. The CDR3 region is CASSASGGSYNEQFF.

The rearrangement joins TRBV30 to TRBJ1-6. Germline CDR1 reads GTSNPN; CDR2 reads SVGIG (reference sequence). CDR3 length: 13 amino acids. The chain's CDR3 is CAWTLTDNSPLHF.

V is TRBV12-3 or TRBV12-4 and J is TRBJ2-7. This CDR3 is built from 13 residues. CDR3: CASSFLQVGEQYF.